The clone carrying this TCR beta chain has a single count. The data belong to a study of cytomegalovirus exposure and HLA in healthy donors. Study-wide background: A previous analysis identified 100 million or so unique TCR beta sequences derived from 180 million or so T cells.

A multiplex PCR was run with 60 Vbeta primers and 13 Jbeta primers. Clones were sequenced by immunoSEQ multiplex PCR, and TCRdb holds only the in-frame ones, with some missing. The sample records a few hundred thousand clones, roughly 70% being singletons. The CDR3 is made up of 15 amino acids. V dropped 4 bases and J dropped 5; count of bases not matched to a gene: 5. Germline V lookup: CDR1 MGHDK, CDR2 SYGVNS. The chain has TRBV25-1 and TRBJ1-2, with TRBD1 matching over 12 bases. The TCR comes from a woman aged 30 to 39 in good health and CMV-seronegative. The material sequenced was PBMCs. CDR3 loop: CASSGGDRGLYGYTF. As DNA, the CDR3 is TGTGCCAGCAGTGGGGGGGACAGGGGGCTATATGGCTACACCTTC.